One sample yielded the 32 T cell receptor beta chains listed below, sequenced in a study of T cell responses to AZD1222 COVID-19 vaccine. Repertoires were generated with immunoSEQ multiplex PCR, while TCRdb's copy carries only in-frame clones and drops some. The table lists under 150,000 clones, 70% to 90% of them singletons. The specimen was peripheral blood, collected on day 0 of MenACWY control vaccination. All receptors derive from an adult in good health.

V is TRBV10-1 and J is TRBJ2-7; D remains unclear. The germline V gene has CDR1 WNHNN and CDR2 SYGVQD (reference sequence). Trimming removed 2 bases from V and 2 bases from J, with 7 bases in between. This CDR3 has 13 amino acids. CDR3 protein: CASSEGRTYEQYF. The CDR3 DNA reads TGCGCCAGCAGTGAGGGCCGGACCTACGAGCAGTACTTC.

The rearrangement joins TRBV7-8 to TRBJ1-2, with D unresolved. The germline V gene has CDR1 SGHVS and CDR2 FQNEAQ. This CDR3 spans 17 amino acids. V was trimmed by 0 bases and J by 4 bases, leaving 18 bases between them. The CDR3 DNA follows: TGTGCCAGCAGCTTAGCGTTTGCACCCCGAGAGGGCTATGGCTACACCTTC. It encodes CASSLAFAPREGYGYTF.

This clone was counted only a few times. This chain uses TRBV2 with TRBJ1-5; D gene uncertain. Trimming left V 5 bases short and J 0 bases short, with 11 bases between. Germline CDR1 SNHLY, CDR2 FYNNEI. There are 15 residues in the CDR3. CDR3 coding DNA: TGTGCCAGCAGTCGAGTACAGATTAGCAATCAGCCCCAGCATTTT. Amino acids: CASSRVQISNQPQHF.

Remarks on this clone: The sample contains more than one DNA sequence encoding this CDR3. The chain couples TRBV3-1 (or the pseudogene TRBV3-2) to TRBJ1-2; no firm D call. Germline V lookup: CDR1 LGHDT, CDR2 YNNKEL (reference sequence). The V end lost 1 base, the J end lost 7 bases, and 4 bases lay between the germline ends. The CDR3 runs 11 residues. The CDR3 DNA reads as TGTGCCAGCAGCCAAGTGGGTGGCTACACCTTC. Amino acids: CASSQVGGYTF.

The V and J genes are TRBV7-2 and TRBJ2-2, with 15 bases fitting TRBD2. After removal of 5 bases from V and 8 bases from J, the junction contained 6 bases not matched to a gene. The CDR3 sequence is 16 residues long. Germline loops: CDR1 SGHTA, CDR2 FQGNSA. The CDR3 loop reads CASSRTSGGAFGELFF. The CDR3 DNA follows: TGTGCCAGCAGCCGGACTAGCGGGGGGGCCTTTGGGGAGCTGTTTTTT.

This clone was recorded once. The chain has TRBV4-3 and TRBJ2-7, with unresolved D. The CDR3 consists of 13 residues. Deletions cut 0 bases from V and 6 bases from J, with 9 bases between. Germline assignment: CDR1 LGHNA and CDR2 YSLEER. The DNA for the CDR3 is TGCGCCAGCAGCCAAGATCCCTCCCTCGAGCAGTACTTC. Protein sequence: CASSQDPSLEQYF.

The chain combines TRBV7-8 with TRBJ2-2; the match to TRBD2 covers 12 bases. V lost 4 bases to trimming and J lost 5 bases; unmatched junction nucleotides: 5. CDR1 SGHVS and CDR2 FQNEAQ come from the germline V gene. The CDR3 has 16 amino acids. The CDR3 reads CASSSRLAGVTGELFF. The CDR3 coding sequence is TGTGCCAGCAGCTCAAGACTAGCGGGGGTGACCGGGGAGCTGTTTTTT.

J is TRBJ1-5 and V is TRBV7-6, with D tentatively TRBD1 (5 bases). The CDR3 is 14 amino acids. Trimming cost V 0 bases and J 2 bases, with 5 bases left between them. Looked up from germline, CDR1 is SGHVS and CDR2 is FNYEAQ. CDR3 bases: TGTGCCAGCAGCTTAGCGGGGCGCAATCAGCCCCAGCATTTT. Residues: CASSLAGRNQPQHF.

This chain connects TRBV3-1 (or the pseudogene TRBV3-2) to TRBJ1-2; D is uncertain. The ends were cut back, 1 base at V and 6 bases at J, with 12 bases in the middle. In germline, CDR1 is LGHDT, CDR2 YNNKEL (reference sequence). The length of the CDR3 is 14 residues. The CDR3 spells CASSQGMALHGYTF. The CDR3 nucleotides are TGTGCCAGCAGCCAAGGAATGGCACTCCATGGCTACACCTTC.

This chain links TRBV27 with TRBJ1-2; 7 nucleotides line up with TRBD1. The CDR3 is 13 amino acids. V was clipped by 3 bases and J by 7 bases; unmatched bases: 5. Per the germline V gene, CDR1 is MNHEY and CDR2 is SMNVEV (reference sequence). CDR3 bases: TGTGCCAGCAGTTTTTGGCAGGGGGGTGGCTACACCTTC. It specifies CASSFWQGGGYTF.

V is TRBV5-5 and J is TRBJ1-6, with D maybe TRBD1 (6 bases). The V and J ends lost 4 bases and 6 bases respectively, with 14 bases between them. Germline-derived CDR1 and CDR2 are SGHKS and YYEKEE (reference sequence). This CDR3 spans 15 amino acids. The CDR3 loop is CASSHWNRANSPLHF. Here the CDR3 DNA reads TGTGCCAGCAGCCATTGGAACAGGGCTAATTCACCCCTCCACTTT.

This sequence joins TRBV27 and TRBJ2-1; 11 nucleotides align to TRBD1. After removal of 6 bases from V and 4 bases from J, the junction contained 5 bases not matched to a gene. The length of the CDR3 is 15 residues. Germline V lookup: CDR1 MNHEY, CDR2 SMNVEV (reference sequence). The CDR3 here is CASSPGTGGYNEQFF. CDR3 DNA sequence: TGTGCCAGCAGCCCCGGGACAGGGGGATACAATGAGCAGTTCTTC.

V and J are TRBV6-1 and TRBJ2-7, with 12 positions matching TRBD2. Germline CDR1 MNHNS, CDR2 SASEGT. The J segment lost 2 bases and the V segment lost 1 base, leaving 6 bases of the junction unmatched. The CDR3 spans 17 residues. In DNA, the CDR3 is TGTGCCAGCAGTGAAGTGAGACTAGCGGGGGAACCCTACGAGCAGTACTTC. Its protein product is CASSEVRLAGEPYEQYF.

The count of this clone is one. V is TRBV28 and J is TRBJ1-4, with D hard to call. This CDR3 region has 11 residues. Germline V gene lookup returns CDR1 MDHEN and CDR2 SYDVKM. V dropped 8 bases and J dropped 5 bases, with 6 bases sitting between them. This CDR3 reads CASVGNEKLFF. CDR3 nucleotides: TGTGCCAGCGTGGGGAATGAAAAACTGTTTTTT.

V gene TRBV5-1 combines with J gene TRBJ2-2, with TRBD2 matching over 9 bases. The CDR3 is made up of 15 amino acids. J gave up 5 bases and V 1 base, and 3 bases lay outside the gene matches. Germline-derived CDR1 and CDR2 are SGHRS and YFSETQ. The CDR3 DNA reads TGCGCCAGCAGCTTGAGGACTAGCGAAACCGGGGAGCTGTTTTTT. As protein: CASSLRTSETGELFF.

V gene TRBV29-1 combines with J gene TRBJ1-1; no reliable D call. This CDR3 contains 15 residues. CDR1 and CDR2 from the germline V gene are SQVTM and ANQGSEA. The CDR3 sequence is CSGSVGKGMNTEAFF. CDR3 coding DNA: TGCAGTGGCTCGGTGGGGAAGGGAATGAACACTGAAGCTTTCTTT.

The rearrangement uses TRBV5-6 and TRBJ1-2; 9 nucleotides agree with TRBD1. Looked up from germline, CDR1 is SGHDT and CDR2 is YYEEEE. The J segment lost 8 bases and the V segment lost 5 bases, leaving 22 bases of the junction unmatched. The CDR3 is 18 amino acids. The CDR3 protein is CASSSGAADRGRDGGYTF. CDR3 bases: TGTGCCAGCAGTTCTGGGGCCGCGGACAGGGGCCGCGACGGAGGCTACACCTTC.

The gene calls are TRBV6-6 and TRBJ1-2, with D unclear. Germline values: CDR1 MNHNY, CDR2 SVGAGI (reference sequence). V was shortened by 5 bases and J by 0 bases, with 25 bases between the two germline ends. This CDR3 has 19 residues. The CDR3 loop is CASSRYGLDPTSANYGYTF. In DNA, the CDR3 is TGTGCCAGCAGTCGATACGGGTTGGACCCCACCTCAGCTAACTATGGCTACACCTTC.

The rearrangement joins TRBV6-2 or TRBV6-3 to TRBJ2-1; D tentatively fits TRBD1 or TRBD2 (5 bases each). The CDR3 spans 14 residues. Germline CDR1 reads MNHEY; CDR2 reads SVGEGT. The V gene lost 5 bases and the J gene lost 9 bases, with 17 bases spanning the gap. The CDR3 DNA reads as TGTGCCAGCAGTCGGGGTGGGGCAATAGGTGAGCAGTTCTTC. Its protein product is CASSRGGAIGEQFF.

This clone was detected only once. The same CDR3 is also encoded by other DNA sequences in this sample. The rearrangement joins TRBV24-1 to TRBJ1-2; D call uncertain. The CDR3 has 14 amino acids. CDR1 is KGHDR and CDR2 is SFDVKD in the germline V gene. Trimming pared 3 bases from V and 0 bases from J, leaving 7 bases between. This CDR3 reads CATSDGSTNYGYTF. CDR3 nucleotide sequence: TGTGCCACCAGTGATGGCAGTACTAACTATGGCTACACCTTC.

J is TRBJ1-2 and V is TRBV29-1; a possible D gene is TRBD1 (6 bases). The CDR3 has 14 amino acids. The germline V and J ends were trimmed by 1 base and 5 bases, with 14 bases remaining between them. CDR1 is SQVTM, CDR2 ANQGSEA, per germline. CDR3 protein: CSVEGRGGGYGYTF. The CDR3 bases are TGCAGCGTTGAAGGACGCGGGGGCGGTTATGGCTACACCTTC.

Only one count was recorded for this clone. J is TRBJ1-5 and V is TRBV10-2; 11 nucleotides align to TRBD1. V trimming: 4 bases; J trimming: 5 bases; junction bases outside the gene matches: 1. This CDR3 spans 14 amino acids. CDR1 is WSHSY, CDR2 SAAADI, per germline. CDR3 DNA sequence: TGCGCCAGCAGTGGGACAGGGGGCGATCAGCCCCAGCATTTT. Protein product: CASSGTGGDQPQHF.

The gene calls are TRBV6-5 and TRBJ1-3; the D gene is possibly TRBD1 (5 bases). Trimming stripped 7 bases from V and 2 bases from J, with 12 bases between. The length of the CDR3 is 14 residues. The germline V gene encodes CDR1 MNHEY and CDR2 SVGAGI. CDR3 sequence: CASIAGTAGNTIYF. The CDR3 region has the DNA TGTGCCAGCATTGCAGGGACGGCTGGAAACACCATATATTTT.

The chain joins TRBV7-2 to TRBJ1-1, with a weak D call TRBD1 (6 bases). Germline V lookup: CDR1 SGHTA, CDR2 FQGNSA. Between the trimmed V and J ends, which lost 7 bases and 1 base, there was a span of 10 bases. The CDR3 covers 13 residues. Written as DNA, the CDR3 is TGTGCCAGCAAACGGGGGCCGAACACTGAAGCTTTCTTT. This translates into CASKRGPNTEAFF.

This chain links TRBV15 with TRBJ2-5; 9 bases align to TRBD2. There are 15 residues in the CDR3. The V gene end was trimmed by 0 bases and the J gene end by 4 bases; junction bases not matched to a gene: 3. Germline V gene lookup returns CDR1 LNHNV and CDR2 YYDKDF (reference sequence). CDR3 loop: CATSRDLLAGETQYF. The CDR3 nucleotides read TGTGCCACCAGCAGAGATTTACTAGCGGGAGAGACCCAGTACTTC.

The chain recombines TRBV5-1 with TRBJ1-4, with no clear D. Deletions cut 0 bases from V and 8 bases from J, with 11 bases between. The CDR3 runs 14 residues. CDR1 and CDR2 from the germline V gene are SGHRS and YFSETQ. The CDR3 loop reads CASSLVPNGEKLFF. Written as DNA, the CDR3 is TGCGCCAGCAGCTTGGTCCCTAACGGGGAAAAACTGTTTTTT. Based on the CDR3 plus reference TRBV5-1 and TRBJ1-4, the full variable domain is KAGVTQTPRYLIKTRGQQVTLSCSPISGHRSVSWYQQTPGQGLQFLFEYFSETQRNKGNFPGRFSGRQFSNSRSEMNVSTLELGDSALYLCASSLVPNGEKLFFGSGTQLSVL.

The chain couples TRBV6-2 or TRBV6-3 to TRBJ2-1, with 12 bases matching TRBD2. The CDR3 is 17 amino acids. In germline, CDR1 is MNHEY, CDR2 SVGEGT. V lost 2 bases to trimming and J lost 3 bases; unmatched junction nucleotides: 5. The CDR3 DNA follows: TGTGCCAGCAGTTACCCTAGCGGGGGGGTCCGCTACAATGAGCAGTTCTTC. Its protein product is CASSYPSGGVRYNEQFF.

This clone was recorded only once. The CDR3 DNA follows: TGCAGTGCTAGTTTATTTAGGGCTAGCGGGGAGGCCATCTCCTACGAGCAGTACTTC. Translation gives CSASLFRASGEAISYEQYF. The chain carries TRBV20-1 and TRBJ2-7, with 9 bases aligning to TRBD2. V lost 3 bases to trimming and J lost 0 bases; unmatched junction nucleotides: 18. The CDR3 extends over 19 amino acids. Germline CDR1 and CDR2: DFQATT and SNEGSKA (reference sequence).

This sequence joins TRBV12-3 or TRBV12-4 and TRBJ2-7, with D uncertain. Deletions cut 2 bases from V and 7 bases from J, with 9 bases between. CDR3 length equals 12 residues. The CDR3 sequence is CASSLLSGEQYF. The CDR3 DNA follows: TGTGCCAGCAGTTTACTGTCAGGAGAGCAGTACTTC.

V and J are TRBV3-1 (or the pseudogene TRBV3-2) and TRBJ2-5, with D hard to call. The germline V gene has CDR1 LGHDT and CDR2 YNNKEL (reference sequence). This CDR3 region has 11 residues. With 2 bases removed from V and 3 bases from J, the gap between germline ends came to 1 base. In DNA form, the CDR3 reads TGTGCCAGCAGCCAAAAAGAGACCCAGTACTTC. It codes for CASSQKETQYF.

Comments on this clone: Other DNA variants within this sample encode the same CDR3. This chain links TRBV28 with TRBJ1-5; D might be TRBD1 (5 bases). Trimming removed 4 bases from V and 2 bases from J, with 12 bases in between. In germline, CDR1 is MDHEN, CDR2 SYDVKM. There are 15 residues in the CDR3. In nucleotides, the CDR3 is TGTGCCAGCAGTTCGGGAGGGGCGGGCAATCAGCCCCAGCATTTT. Encoded protein: CASSSGGAGNQPQHF.

The chain joins TRBV3-1 (or the pseudogene TRBV3-2) to TRBJ1-4; weak D call: TRBD1 (6 bases). The CDR3 covers 14 residues. The germline CDR1 and CDR2 sequences are LGHDT and YNNKEL (reference sequence). Between the trimmed V and J ends, which lost 4 bases and 7 bases, there was a span of 13 bases. For the CDR3, the DNA is TGTGCCAGCAGCCCACAGGGTTTAGGTGAAAAACTGTTTTTT. The encoded protein is CASSPQGLGEKLFF.